The TCR beta chain under discussion was sequenced for a study of CD8 T cells in ankylosing spondylitis. In TCRdb, the 5' RACE reads were re-called with MiXCR into one record per CDR3 protein. Of 250,000 to 400,000 distinct CDR3 sequences in the sample, roughly 12% were seen once. This clonotype has just a few counts. Its antigen is currently unknown. Overall study findings and caveats: A TCR beta motif of seven or eight highly homologous variants appeared characteristic of ankylosing spondylitis blood. In reactive arthritis synovial fluid and blood, some motif variants had been reported before. As reported, disease-linked clones showed significant enrichment in matched ankylosing spondylitis synovial fluid.

Germline V lookup: CDR1 SGHRS, CDR2 YFSETQ. This CDR3 is 16 amino acids long. With V trimmed by 1 base and J by 3 bases, 9 bases remained unmatched. The source material was blood, either unsorted or a sorted T cell fraction (not recorded which). The V gene is TRBV5-1, the J gene TRBJ1-1, with 7 bases identical to TRBD1. The TCR comes from a female donor with ankylosing spondylitis or in good health (not recorded which). The CDR3 bases are TGCGCCAGCAGCTTGCGACAGGGATTGGCGGACACTGAAGCTTTCTTT. Its protein product is CASSLRQGLADTEAFF.